This TCR beta chain was recovered during a study of CD8+CD57+ T cells in acquired aplastic anemia. Patients chosen for sequencing had CD8+CD57+ cells that had expanded, as shown by flow cytometry. Template material for TCR beta VDJ and CDR3 profiling consisted of genomic DNA. A single record per CDR3 protein comes from TCRdb applying MiXCR to the reads. The table shows under 200,000 distinct CDR3 sequences, with roughly 50% occurring only once. This clonotype was obtained from a human donor with aplastic anemia. Sequencing was performed on sorted CD4+, CD8+, or CD8+CD57+ T cells (not recorded which) from PBMCs.

The DNA for the CDR3 is TGTGCCATCAGCTTGGAGTCCAGCTATCGGGCAGATACGCAGTATTTT. Translating gives CAISLESSYRADTQYF. This chain links TRBV10-3 with TRBJ2-3; D uncertain. Trimming pared 6 bases from V and 4 bases from J, leaving 20 bases between. The CDR3 is 16 residues long. CDR1 is ENHRY and CDR2 is SYGVKD in the germline V gene.